Shown below are 9 T cell receptor beta chains from a single sample sequenced in a study of blood T cell repertoires in COVID-19. Data came from immunoSEQ multiplex PCR; TCRdb stores just in-frame clones and leaves some out. The data contain about 280,000 clones, roughly 80% of them singletons. Input material: peripheral blood. These receptors were taken from a woman aged 50 to 65 who had recovered from COVID-19.

This clone was observed a single time. J is TRBJ1-6 and V is TRBV7-9; TRBD1 might be the D (5 bases). The CDR3 covers 12 residues. The germline V gene has CDR1 SEHNR and CDR2 FQNEAQ (reference sequence). Trimming shortened V by 5 bases and J by 7 bases, and 6 bases separated the two germline ends. CDR3 loop: CASSPGNSPLHF. In nucleotides, the CDR3 is TGTGCCAGCAGCCCAGGGAATTCACCCCTCCACTTT.

The chain recombines TRBV19 with TRBJ2-3, with 9 bases that match TRBD1. This CDR3 is built from 14 residues. Germline CDR1 and CDR2: LNHDA and SQIVND (reference sequence). The trim removed 7 bases at V and 4 bases at J, leaving 6 bases unmatched. This chain's CDR3 is CASTRTGDPDTQYF. As DNA, the CDR3 is TGTGCCAGTACCAGGACAGGGGATCCAGATACGCAGTATTTT.

This chain links TRBV5-5 with TRBJ1-6; D possibly corresponds to TRBD1 (5 bases). The V gene lost 3 bases and the J gene lost 4 bases, with 14 bases spanning the gap. Germline loops: CDR1 SGHKS, CDR2 YYEKEE (reference sequence). The CDR3 has 16 residues. In nucleotides, the CDR3 is TGTGCCAGCAGCTGGGCGGTGACAGCTTATAATTCACCCCTCCACTTT. Its protein product is CASSWAVTAYNSPLHF.

The rearrangement uses TRBV30 and TRBJ2-7; TRBD2 agrees at 13 bases. Per the germline V gene, CDR1 is GTSNPN and CDR2 is SVGIG (reference sequence). The CDR3 is made up of 15 amino acids. V gave up 4 bases and J gave up 4 bases; unmatched junction bases: 7. CDR3 in amino acids: CAWTAGLAGVYEQYF. The CDR3, as DNA: TGTGCCTGGACTGCCGGACTAGCGGGAGTATACGAGCAGTACTTC.

The rearrangement links TRBV6-2 or TRBV6-3 to TRBJ2-1; TRBD2 is a possible D gene (6 bases). The V end was cut by 2 bases, the J end by 15 bases, with 11 bases between. Germline CDR1 MNHEY, CDR2 SVGEGT. The CDR3 has 11 residues. CDR3 nucleotide sequence: TGTGCCAGCAGTTACACGGACTACTGGTTCTTC. It specifies CASSYTDYWFF.

This clone has just a few counts. The rearrangement uses TRBV7-9 and TRBJ2-5, with 10 bases identical to TRBD2. Germline values: CDR1 SEHNR, CDR2 FQNEAQ (reference sequence). The CDR3 spans 15 residues. Trimming cost V 5 bases and J 5 bases; bases outside gene matches: 8. CDR3 amino acids: CASSPLGLAQETQYF. The CDR3 nucleotides are TGTGCCAGCAGCCCCCTGGGACTAGCGCAGGAGACCCAGTACTTC.

The chain couples TRBV5-4 to TRBJ2-2; TRBD1 agrees at 7 bases. The CDR3 is 16 amino acids. The V segment lost 3 bases and the J segment 3 bases; nucleotides outside the gene matches: 8. The germline gives CDR1 SGHNT, CDR2 YYREEE (reference sequence). The CDR3 nucleotides read TGTGCCAGCAGCTCTAACAGGGGATCGGACACCGGGGAGCTGTTTTTT. This codes for CASSSNRGSDTGELFF.

The gene calls are TRBV4-3 and TRBJ2-3; 9 positions agree with TRBD1. The CDR3 covers 16 residues. V lost 11 bases, J lost 4 bases, and 16 bases stayed unmatched. The germline CDR1 and CDR2 sequences are LGHNA and YSLEER. The CDR3 loop is CAGDKRGQGGADTQYF. The CDR3 region has the DNA TGCGCCGGGGACAAGAGGGGACAGGGTGGCGCAGATACGCAGTATTTT.

The CDR3, as DNA: TGTGCCAGCAGTGGGGGCAGTCTCTCTGGAAACACCATATATTTT. Its translation: CASSGGSLSGNTIYF. The rearrangement joins TRBV28 to TRBJ1-3; D is perhaps TRBD1 (6 bases). This CDR3 has 15 residues. V lost 5 bases to trimming and J lost 0 bases, with 11 bases between them. Germline CDR1 reads MDHEN; CDR2 reads SYDVKM.